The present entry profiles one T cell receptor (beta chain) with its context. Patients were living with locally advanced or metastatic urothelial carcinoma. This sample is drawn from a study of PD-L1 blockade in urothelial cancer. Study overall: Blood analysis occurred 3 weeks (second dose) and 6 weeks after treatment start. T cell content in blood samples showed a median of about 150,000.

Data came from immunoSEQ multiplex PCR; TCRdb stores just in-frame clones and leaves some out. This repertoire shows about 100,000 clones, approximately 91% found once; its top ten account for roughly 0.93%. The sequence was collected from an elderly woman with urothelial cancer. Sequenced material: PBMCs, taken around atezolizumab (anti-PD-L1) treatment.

CDR3 sequence: CASSSQGISNQPQHF. The CDR3 DNA reads TGTGCCAGCAGCTCCCAGGGGATTAGCAATCAGCCCCAGCATTTT. The rearrangement links TRBV7-8 to TRBJ1-5; a weak D match, TRBD1 (6 bases). The CDR3 runs 15 residues. Germline V gives CDR1 SGHVS, CDR2 FQNEAQ. Trimming took 4 bases from V and 0 from J, leaving 10 bases between them.